These 23 T cell receptor beta chains originate from one sample sequenced in a study of Graves' ophthalmopathy and Graves' hyperthyroidism listed by TCRdb under 2018. TCRdb shows the sequencer as Illumina HiSeq 2000. TCR beta CDR3 regions were amplified from RNA transcripts for repertoire sequencing. The first round of RT-PCR was done with HTBI primers and the Qiagen OneStep RT-PCR kit, and was followed by a second round of multiplex PCR, then size selection and purification. The public sequencing data were trimmed at Q25 with fastp and processed into clonotypes with MiXCR by TCRdb, which kept only in-frame beta chains. CDR3 protein sequences are deduplicated, and each keeps its most common genes and DNA. A total of about 1.2 million distinct CDR3 sequences appear in this sample, about 35% of them only once. Jointly, the top ten make up more than 9.5% of the sample. The sequenced material came from peripheral blood or thyroid tissue (not recorded which). The receptor source for this set is an adult man with Graves' hyperthyroidism.

Many counts were recorded for this clonotype. The chain links TRBV29-1 to TRBJ2-5; the D gene is possibly TRBD1 (5 bases). From germline, CDR1 is SQVTM and CDR2 ANQGSEA. V lost 2 bases and J 7 bases, leaving 17 bases between the germline ends. There are 14 residues in the CDR3. This chain's CDR3 is CSVESRRQSGTQYF. CDR3 bases: TGCAGCGTTGAATCGCGGCGACAGTCCGGGACCCAGTACTTC.

Remarks on this clonotype: This sequence may be a read error, since a much larger clone differs from it by one base. This chain's CDR3 is CASSHGLEQYF. The CDR3 DNA is TGCGCCAGCAGCCACGGGCTCGAGCAGTACTTC. The rearrangement uses TRBV4-1 and TRBJ2-7; D gene ambiguous. Germline V lookup: CDR1 MGHRA, CDR2 YSYEKL. The germline V and J ends were trimmed by 3 bases and 6 bases, with 6 bases remaining between them. The CDR3 is made up of 11 amino acids.

J is TRBJ1-2 and V is TRBV20-1; 7 nucleotides match TRBD1. This CDR3 spans 16 amino acids. In germline, CDR1 is DFQATT, CDR2 SNEGSKA (reference sequence). J was trimmed by 3 bases and V by 6 bases; bases with no gene match: 16. CDR3 sequence: CSASSLVTGSDYGYTF. CDR3 sequence (DNA): TGCAGTGCCAGCAGCTTAGTGACAGGGTCGGACTATGGCTACACCTTC.

The table lists this clonotype with a few counts. This chain connects TRBV20-1 to TRBJ2-7; either TRBD1 or TRBD2 may fit D (6 bases each). Trimming shortened V by 5 bases and J by 3 bases, and 23 bases separated the two germline ends. Germline values: CDR1 DFQATT, CDR2 SNEGSKA (reference sequence). This CDR3 is built from 16 residues. The CDR3: CSAGGGQVSAYYEQYF. The DNA of the CDR3 is TGCAGTGCTGGTGGGGGGCAGGTATCGGCATACTACGAGCAGTACTTC.

Here the CDR3 reads CASSQVHGSYEQYF. The CDR3, as DNA: TGCGCCAGCAGCCAAGTCCACGGGTCCTACGAGCAGTACTTC. This sequence joins TRBV4-3 and TRBJ2-7; D gene uncertain. V was shortened by 1 base and J by 1 base, with 8 bases between the two germline ends. The CDR3 is 14 amino acids. CDR1 and CDR2 (germline): LGHNA, YSLEER.

This clonotype has ten or more counts. This chain uses TRBV7-9 with TRBJ1-2; D not resolved. Deletions cut 10 bases from V and 0 bases from J, with 12 bases between. The CDR3 is made up of 13 amino acids. Germline lookup yields CDR1 SEHNR and CDR2 FQNEAQ (reference sequence). For the CDR3, the DNA is TGTGCCACCACCGGGGAATCTAACTATGGCTACACCTTC. This translates into CATTGESNYGYTF. Drawing the rest from reference TRBV7-9 and TRBJ1-2, the complete variable domain is DTGVSQNPRHKITKRGQNVTFRCDPISEHNRLYWYRQTLGQGPEFLTYFQNEAQLEKSRLLSDRFSAERPKGSFSTLEIQRTEQGDSAMYLCATTGESNYGYTFGSGTRLTVV.

This sequence joins TRBV10-3 and TRBJ2-2; D not resolved. This CDR3 is 12 amino acids long. From germline, CDR1 is ENHRY and CDR2 SYGVKD. V was pared by 7 bases and J by 7 bases, with 10 bases between. CDR3 region: CAIKMVGGELFF. CDR3 nucleotide sequence: TGTGCCATCAAGATGGTTGGCGGGGAGCTGTTTTTT.

In its sample, this clonotype was seen many times. The chain employs TRBV7-2 and TRBJ1-5, with 12 nucleotides matching TRBD1. CDR1 is SGHTA and CDR2 is FQGNSA in the germline V gene. V trimming: 2 bases; J trimming: 6 bases; junction bases outside the gene matches: 14. This CDR3 region has 19 residues. Written as DNA, the CDR3 is TGTGCCAGCAGCTTACGGGGCCTATGGGGGACAGGGGGCTCTCAGCCCCAGCATTTT. Protein sequence: CASSLRGLWGTGGSQPQHF.

This clonotype was seen at least ten times. The chain carries TRBV19 and TRBJ2-2, with a weak D call TRBD2 (7 bases). This CDR3 has 15 residues. Between the trimmed V and J ends, which lost 5 bases and 0 bases, there was a span of 10 bases. Germline assignment: CDR1 LNHDA and CDR2 SQIVND (reference sequence). CDR3 nucleotide sequence: TGTGCCAGTAGTGGGAGGGGGACGAACACCGGGGAGCTGTTTTTT. Translating gives CASSGRGTNTGELFF.

The chain recombines TRBV29-1 with TRBJ1-2; 8 bases match TRBD1. Germline V gene sequence: CDR1 SQVTM, CDR2 ANQGSEA. The CDR3 contains 16 residues. With 4 bases clipped from V and 3 bases from J, the junction kept 13 bases outside the gene matches. CDR3 in amino acids: CSVVLTGASEYYGYTF. CDR3 DNA sequence: TGCAGCGTTGTTTTGACAGGGGCATCGGAATACTATGGCTACACCTTC.

This clonotype was found many times. One junction end disagrees with the germline gene, perhaps due to a read error. V usage is TRBV13 and J usage is TRBJ1-6, with D maybe TRBD1 (6 bases). The CDR3 has 12 amino acids. CDR1 and CDR2 (germline): PRHDT, FYEKMQ (reference sequence). The CDR3 spells CASSLGGVPLHF. In nucleotides, the CDR3 is TGTGCCAGCAGCCTAGGGGGGGTCCCCCTCCACTTT.

Note on this clonotype: A clone one base away is much larger, so this may be a read error. The CDR3 spells CSAEGQGAAYEQYF. The CDR3 DNA sequence: TGCAGCGCTGAAGGGCAGGGGGCGGCCTACGAGCAGTACTTC. This chain links TRBV29-1 with TRBJ2-7; TRBD1 agrees at 8 bases. The CDR3 has 14 residues. The germline gives CDR1 SQVTM, CDR2 ANQGSEA.

This clonotype appeared once. A read error may explain this, as a much larger clone is one base away. The chain couples TRBV10-3 to TRBJ1-1; the D is unclear. The germline CDR1 and CDR2 sequences are ENHRY and SYGVKD. The V and J ends lost 5 bases and 3 bases respectively, with 10 bases between them. CDR3 size: 13 residues. Here the CDR3 DNA reads TGTGCCATCAGTTATCAGTCCGACACTGAAGCTTTCTTT. It codes for CAISYQSDTEAFF.

This clonotype was detected a few times. This sequence joins TRBV20-1 and TRBJ1-2; 12 positions agree with TRBD1. The CDR3 loop spans 14 amino acids. Germline CDR1 and CDR2: DFQATT and SNEGSKA (reference sequence). Trimming at V came to 6 bases and at J to 3 bases, leaving 5 bases not matched to a gene. The DNA for the CDR3 is TGCAGTGCGGGGGACAGGGGGCTCCACTATGGCTACACCTTC. Translating gives CSAGDRGLHYGYTF.

The chain combines TRBV15 with TRBJ1-4; TRBD1 agrees at 8 bases. V dropped 2 bases and J dropped 7; count of bases not matched to a gene: 6. The CDR3 is 15 amino acids. The germline gives CDR1 LNHNV, CDR2 YYDKDF (reference sequence). In nucleotides, the CDR3 is TGTGCCACCAGCAGAATCCGGGACAGGTTTGAAAAACTGTTTTTT. Translated: CATSRIRDRFEKLFF.

There are many counts of this clonotype. The chain links TRBV19 to TRBJ1-2; TRBD1 might be the D (5 bases). The CDR3 runs to 12 residues. The germline CDR1 and CDR2 sequences are LNHDA and SQIVND (reference sequence). Trimming removed 7 bases at V and 6 bases at J, with 12 bases between. The CDR3 protein is CASNARANGYTF. CDR3 nucleotide sequence: TGTGCCAGTAATGCCAGGGCGAATGGCTACACCTTC.

This clonotype was seen many times. The chain employs TRBV4-3 and TRBJ1-2; no firm D call. CDR1 and CDR2 (germline): LGHNA, YSLEER. The V and J ends lost 0 bases and 0 bases respectively, with 8 bases between them. The CDR3 sequence is 15 residues long. The CDR3 loop is CASSQEEGPNYGYTF. CDR3 sequence (DNA): TGCGCCAGCAGCCAAGAGGAGGGCCCTAACTATGGCTACACCTTC.

The V call is TRBV7-6, the J call TRBJ2-3, with D maybe TRBD2 (6 bases). The V end lost 3 bases, the J end lost 0 bases, and 13 bases lay between the germline ends. CDR3 length equals 16 residues. The germline V gene has CDR1 SGHVS and CDR2 FNYEAQ. DNA for the CDR3: TGTGCCAGCAGCTTGGGCAGGACTACGAGCACAGATACGCAGTATTTT. Its protein product is CASSLGRTTSTDTQYF.

This clonotype was seen a handful of times. The J gene is TRBJ2-7, the V gene TRBV27; 8 bases align to TRBD2. From germline, CDR1 is MNHEY and CDR2 SMNVEV (reference sequence). V shed 6 bases and J 3 bases; nucleotides not matched to a gene: 7. This CDR3 has 14 amino acids. CDR3 sequence (DNA): TGTGCCAGCAGCCCACTAGCGGAATTCTACGAGCAGTACTTC. As protein: CASSPLAEFYEQYF.

This clonotype was seen more than once but under ten times. The chain has TRBV7-9 and TRBJ2-7; 10 bases fit TRBD1. The CDR3 is 15 residues long. J was trimmed by 5 bases and V by 5 bases; bases with no gene match: 9. Germline V gives CDR1 SEHNR, CDR2 FQNEAQ (reference sequence). CDR3 DNA sequence: TGTGCCAGCAGCGTCAGGGACAGGGGTAAACACGAGCAGTACTTC. Translated, it gives CASSVRDRGKHEQYF. The full variable domain, rest sourced from reference TRBV7-9 and TRBJ2-7, is DTGVSQNPRHKITKRGQNVTFRCDPISEHNRLYWYRQTLGQGPEFLTYFQNEAQLEKSRLLSDRFSAERPKGSFSTLEIQRTEQGDSAMYLCASSVRDRGKHEQYFGPGTRLTVT.

The V gene is TRBV18, the J gene TRBJ1-1; TRBD1 agrees at 8 bases. In germline, CDR1 is KGHSH, CDR2 LQKENI. CDR3 length equals 15 residues. V lost 1 base, J lost 3 bases, and 4 bases stayed unmatched. For the CDR3, the DNA is TGTGCCAGCTCACCACAGGGACAGGAATACACTGAAGCTTTCTTT. This sequence encodes CASSPQGQEYTEAFF.

The sample holds many counts of this clonotype. This chain joins TRBV6-6 and TRBJ1-2, with D possibly matching TRBD1 (6 bases). Trimming removed 6 bases from V and 3 bases from J, with 17 bases in between. The CDR3 contains 15 residues. CDR1 and CDR2 from the germline V gene are MNHNY and SVGAGI (reference sequence). DNA for the CDR3: TGTGCCAGCAGACTGGGAGCACAGGGATACTATGGCTACACCTTC. Its protein product is CASRLGAQGYYGYTF.

This chain links TRBV6-5 with TRBJ1-2; tentative D call: TRBD1 (5 bases). CDR1 is MNHEY, CDR2 SVGAGI, per germline. V lost 2 bases and J lost 6, with 13 bases in between. This CDR3 comprises 14 residues. For the CDR3, the DNA is TGTGCCAGCAGTTACCTGGGGGGACTCAATGGCTACACCTTC. Protein sequence: CASSYLGGLNGYTF.